This TCR beta chain was documented in a study of blood T cell repertoires in COVID-19 (dated by TCRdb to about 2020). For context, the study as a whole: The collaborator samples originated in the United States, Italy and Spain and spanned the acute and convalescent phases of COVID-19. HLA class I and class II types, where available, came from metadata supplied by the sample provider rather than from assay-based typing. The sample metadata nearly always contained a de-identified subject ID, COVID-19 status, age in years and sex. The samples were drawn from two sources: the first 160 participants of the ongoing ImmuneRACE study, and about 1,300 subjects contributed by 6 global collaborators. The prospective study material was composed of cDNA or gDNA derived from T cells, B-cell-depleted T cells, or PBMCs. Subjects who had been exposed to COVID-19, were actively infected with it, or had recovered from it provided the deeply sampled blood TCRbeta repertoires that made up the dataset. The repertoires were made available in a free public database intended to serve as a resource for research on the immune response to SARS-CoV-2. Overall study results and their limits: The amount of clinical and demographic metadata varied by source and participant and was provided uncurated.

TCRbeta CDR3 regions were amplified from genomic DNA using the immunoSEQ Assay, a bias-controlled multiplex PCR. In the paper's pipeline: Within the assay, amplification of reference gene primers was used to estimate how many nucleated cells each sample contained. To quantify the absolute abundance of each unique TCRbeta CDR3 rearrangement, sequence reads were collapsed and filtered. For each sample, productive Simpson clonality was calculated by taking the square root of Simpson's diversity index across productive rearrangements. The clones in this table, taken by TCRdb from immuneACCESS, are in-frame only. Not every clone is retained; where verified, under half of the shortfall comes from an unresolved V gene, and the cause of the rest is unknown. The V and J calls and the clone size are those of that table, but D and trimming were determined from the DNA. The sample table contains over 70,000 clones; only one count was recorded for 65% to 85% of them. Roughly 4.2% of the sample belongs to the ten largest clones.

The collaborating institutions used their own protocols to collect whole blood in K2EDTA tubes. For TCRbeta analysis, collaborator samples were shipped as frozen whole blood, as isolated PBMCs, or as DNA extracted from either sample type. V is trimmed back by 5 bases and J by 0 bases, and the junction contains 8 bases that no gene match accounts for. The CDR3, cysteine through phenylalanine, is 16 amino acids long. Just CDR3 DNA is preserved here, 48 bases in frame from base 1. Based on the germline V gene, the CDR1 and CDR2 sequences are KGHSH and LQKENI. Comment on this clone: Its target antigen remains unknown. Per-nucleotide qualities are absent, and no much larger clonotype sits a single base away.

The sequence links TRBV18 to TRBJ2-7, with 9 bases matching TRBD1. The sequence came from an older woman with acute or convalescent COVID-19. The sequencing input was peripheral blood. The CDR3 corresponds to CASSFSGQGTSYEQYF. The nucleotides are TGTGCCAGCTCATTCAGTGGACAGGGGACCTCCTACGAGCAGTACTTC.